The clone carrying this T cell receptor (beta chain) was observed a handful of times. Its antigen is undetermined. Trimming left V 5 bases short and J 3 bases short, with 17 bases between. Germline lookup yields CDR1 SEHNR and CDR2 FQNEAQ (reference sequence). The CDR3 is 16 residues long. TCRdb independently ran MiXCR on the RT-PCR reads; one entry per CDR3 protein. The sample carries about 480,000 distinct CDR3 sequences, over 10% recorded once. The entry originates in a study of response to subunit inactivated influenza vaccine. General observations from the study: Authors suggested that a seasonal influenza vaccination recruits few new T cells each time.

This rearrangement joins TRBV7-9 to TRBJ2-1; D may be TRBD2 (6 bases). The specimen comprised PBMCs from blood, sampled about 6 weeks after vaccination. This clonotype was obtained from a man aged 45-65 years who received an inactivated influenza vaccine. The CDR3 nucleotides read TGTGCCAGCAGCCCCCGGCGCGGGGAGCTCTACAATGAGCAGTTCTTC. Amino acids: CASSPRRGELYNEQFF.